This T cell receptor beta chain derives from a study of control samples from healthy donors and cancer patients. This clone was counted once. The data were produced by immunoSEQ multiplex PCR, yet TCRdb's version contains in-frame clones alone and is incomplete. The table lists approximately 150,000 clones, 85% to 90% of them singletons, with 1.7% in the top ten. CDR1 and CDR2 from the germline V gene are SGHNT and YYREEE (reference sequence). This CDR3 has 13 residues. V was clipped by 0 bases and J by 8 bases, with 8 bases between them. The material sequenced was blood. This TCR was recovered from a man between 18 and 29 years old in good health. The chain uses TRBV5-4 and TRBJ1-4; perhaps TRBD1 as D (5 bases). The CDR3 region is CASSLGSGEKLFF. As DNA, the CDR3 is TGTGCCAGCAGCTTGGGTTCAGGGGAAAAACTGTTTTTT.